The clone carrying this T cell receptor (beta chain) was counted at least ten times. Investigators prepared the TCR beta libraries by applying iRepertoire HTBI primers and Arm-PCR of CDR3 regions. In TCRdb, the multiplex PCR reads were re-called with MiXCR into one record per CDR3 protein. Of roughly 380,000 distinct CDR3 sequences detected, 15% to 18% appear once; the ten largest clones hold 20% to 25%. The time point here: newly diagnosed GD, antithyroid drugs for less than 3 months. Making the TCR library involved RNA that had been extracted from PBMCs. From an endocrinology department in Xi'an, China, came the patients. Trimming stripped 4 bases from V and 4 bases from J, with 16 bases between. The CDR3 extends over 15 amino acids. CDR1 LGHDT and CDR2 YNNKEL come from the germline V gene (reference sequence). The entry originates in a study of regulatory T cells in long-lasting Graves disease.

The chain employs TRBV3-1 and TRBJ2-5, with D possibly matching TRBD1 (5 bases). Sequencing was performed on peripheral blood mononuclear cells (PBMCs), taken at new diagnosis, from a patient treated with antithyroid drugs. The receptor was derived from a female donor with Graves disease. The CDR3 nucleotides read TGTGCCAGCAGCCCACCAATCGACAGCCGAGAGACCCAGTACTTC. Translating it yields CASSPPIDSRETQYF.